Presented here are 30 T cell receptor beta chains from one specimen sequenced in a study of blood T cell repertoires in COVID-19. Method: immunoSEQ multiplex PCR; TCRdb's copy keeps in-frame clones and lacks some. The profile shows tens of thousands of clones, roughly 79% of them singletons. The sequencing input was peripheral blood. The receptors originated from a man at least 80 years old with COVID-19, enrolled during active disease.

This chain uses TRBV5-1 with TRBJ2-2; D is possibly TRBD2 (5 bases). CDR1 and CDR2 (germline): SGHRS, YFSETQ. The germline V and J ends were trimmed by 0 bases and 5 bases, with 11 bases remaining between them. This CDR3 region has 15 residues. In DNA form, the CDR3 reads TGCGCCAGCAGCTTGGGGCCGGGGTATACCGGGGAGCTGTTTTTT. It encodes CASSLGPGYTGELFF.

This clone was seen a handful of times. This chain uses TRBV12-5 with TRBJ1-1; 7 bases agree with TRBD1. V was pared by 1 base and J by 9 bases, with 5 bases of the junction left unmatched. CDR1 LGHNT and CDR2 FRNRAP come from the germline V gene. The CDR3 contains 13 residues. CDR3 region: CASGLDRGQKAFF. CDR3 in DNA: TGTGCTAGTGGTTTGGACAGGGGACAGAAAGCTTTCTTT.

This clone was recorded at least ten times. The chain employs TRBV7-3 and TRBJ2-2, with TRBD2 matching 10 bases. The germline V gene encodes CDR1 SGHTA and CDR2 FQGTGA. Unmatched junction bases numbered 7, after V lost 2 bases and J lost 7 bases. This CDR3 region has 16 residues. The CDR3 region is CASSLGTSGIGGELFF. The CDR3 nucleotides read TGTGCCAGCAGCTTAGGTACTAGCGGGATCGGCGGGGAGCTGTTTTTT. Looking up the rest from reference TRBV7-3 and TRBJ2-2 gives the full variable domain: GAGVSQTPSNKVTEKGKYVELRCDPISGHTALYWYRQSLGQGPEFLIYFQGTGAADDSGLPNDRFFAVRPEGSVSTLKIQRTERGDSAVYLCASSLGTSGIGGELFFGEGSRLTVL.

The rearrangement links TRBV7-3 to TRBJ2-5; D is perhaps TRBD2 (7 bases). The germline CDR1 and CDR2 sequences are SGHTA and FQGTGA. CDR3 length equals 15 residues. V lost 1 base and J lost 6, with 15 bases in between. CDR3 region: CASSLNGGPSKTQYF. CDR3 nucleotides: TGTGCCAGCAGCTTAAACGGGGGGCCCTCCAAGACCCAGTACTTC.

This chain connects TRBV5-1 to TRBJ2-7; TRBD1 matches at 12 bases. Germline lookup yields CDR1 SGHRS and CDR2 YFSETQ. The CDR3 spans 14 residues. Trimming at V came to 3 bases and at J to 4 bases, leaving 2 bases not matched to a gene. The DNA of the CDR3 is TGCGCCAGCAGCTCGGGACAGGGGGCTTACGAGCAGTACTTC. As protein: CASSSGQGAYEQYF. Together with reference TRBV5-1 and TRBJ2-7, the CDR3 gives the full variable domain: KAGVTQTPRYLIKTRGQQVTLSCSPISGHRSVSWYQQTPGQGLQFLFEYFSETQRNKGNFPGRFSGRQFSNSRSEMNVSTLELGDSALYLCASSSGQGAYEQYFGPGTRLTVT.

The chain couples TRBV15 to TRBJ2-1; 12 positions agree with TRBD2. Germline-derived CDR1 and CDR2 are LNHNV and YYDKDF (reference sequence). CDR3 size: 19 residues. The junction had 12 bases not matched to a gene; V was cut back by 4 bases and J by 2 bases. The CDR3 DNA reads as TGTGCCACCAGCACCAAACTAGCGGGAGGCTATCGGGCCTACAATGAGCAGTTCTTC. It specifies CATSTKLAGGYRAYNEQFF.

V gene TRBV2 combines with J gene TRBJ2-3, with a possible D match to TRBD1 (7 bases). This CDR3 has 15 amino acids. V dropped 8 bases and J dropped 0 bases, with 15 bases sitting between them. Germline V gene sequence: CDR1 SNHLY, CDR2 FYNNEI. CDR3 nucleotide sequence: TGTGCCAGCGGGAGGACAGGCTTAAGCACAGATACGCAGTATTTT. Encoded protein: CASGRTGLSTDTQYF.

The CDR3 loop reads CASSYNSGTGIYGYTF. The CDR3 bases are TGCGCCAGCAGCTACAACTCCGGGACAGGGATCTATGGCTACACCTTC. The chain couples TRBV5-1 to TRBJ1-2; 9 positions match TRBD1. The germline V gene encodes CDR1 SGHRS and CDR2 YFSETQ. V lost 3 bases, J lost 4 bases, and 10 bases stayed unmatched. The CDR3 runs 16 residues.

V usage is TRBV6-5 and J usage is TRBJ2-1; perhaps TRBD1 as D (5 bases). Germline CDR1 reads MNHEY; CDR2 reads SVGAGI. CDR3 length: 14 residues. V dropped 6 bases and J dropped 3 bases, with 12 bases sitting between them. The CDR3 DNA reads TGTGCCAGCAGCAGCTCAGGGATCTACAATGAGCAGTTCTTC. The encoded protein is CASSSSGIYNEQFF.

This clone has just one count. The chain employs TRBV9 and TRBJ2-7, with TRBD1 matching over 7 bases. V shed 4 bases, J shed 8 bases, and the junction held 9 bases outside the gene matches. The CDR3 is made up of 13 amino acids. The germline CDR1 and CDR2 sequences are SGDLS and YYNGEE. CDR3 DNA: TGTGCCAGCAGCCGGGACAGCCATACCCAGCAGTACTTC. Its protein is CASSRDSHTQQYF.

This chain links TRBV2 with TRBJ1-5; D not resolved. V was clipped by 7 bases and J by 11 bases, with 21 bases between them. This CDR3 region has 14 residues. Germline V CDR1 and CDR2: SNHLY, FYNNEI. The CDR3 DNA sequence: TGTGCCAGCACAGCGGGCCCCGAGCTTGAGGCCCAGCATTTT. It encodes CASTAGPELEAQHF.

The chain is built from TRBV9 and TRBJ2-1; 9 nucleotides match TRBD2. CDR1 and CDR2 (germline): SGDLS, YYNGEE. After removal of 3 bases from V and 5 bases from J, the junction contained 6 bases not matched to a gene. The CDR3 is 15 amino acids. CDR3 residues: CASSDGAGGHNEQFF. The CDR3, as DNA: TGTGCCAGCAGCGACGGAGCGGGGGGACACAATGAGCAGTTCTTC. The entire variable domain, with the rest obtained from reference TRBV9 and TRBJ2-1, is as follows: DSGVTQTPKHLITATGQRVTLRCSPRSGDLSVYWYQQSLDQGLQFLIQYYNGEERAKGNILERFSAQQFPDLHSELNLSSLELGDSALYFCASSDGAGGHNEQFFGPGTRLTVL.

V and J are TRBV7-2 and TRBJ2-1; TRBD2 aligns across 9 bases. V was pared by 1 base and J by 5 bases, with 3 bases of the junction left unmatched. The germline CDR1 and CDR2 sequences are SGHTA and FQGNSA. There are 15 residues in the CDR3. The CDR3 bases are TGTGCCAGCAGCTTAGGTAGCGGGAGAGACAATGAGCAGTTCTTC. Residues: CASSLGSGRDNEQFF.

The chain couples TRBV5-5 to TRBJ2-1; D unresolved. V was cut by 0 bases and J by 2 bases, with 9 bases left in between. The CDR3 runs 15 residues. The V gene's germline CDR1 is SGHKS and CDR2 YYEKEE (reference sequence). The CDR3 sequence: CASSLGAEAYNEQFF. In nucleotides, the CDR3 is TGTGCCAGCAGCTTGGGGGCAGAAGCCTACAATGAGCAGTTCTTC.

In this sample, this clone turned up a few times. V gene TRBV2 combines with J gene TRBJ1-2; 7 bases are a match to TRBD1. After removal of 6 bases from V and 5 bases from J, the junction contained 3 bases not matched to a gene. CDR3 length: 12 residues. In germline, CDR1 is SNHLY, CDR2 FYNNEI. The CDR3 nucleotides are TGTGCCAGCAGGGAACAGGGGTATGGCTACACCTTC. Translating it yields CASREQGYGYTF.

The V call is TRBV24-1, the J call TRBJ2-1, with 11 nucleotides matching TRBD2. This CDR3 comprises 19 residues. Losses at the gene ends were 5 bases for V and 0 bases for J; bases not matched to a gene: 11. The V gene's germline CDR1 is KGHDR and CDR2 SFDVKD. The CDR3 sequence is CATSAVGRLAGSSYNEQFF. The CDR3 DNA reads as TGTGCCACCAGTGCCGTAGGGAGACTAGCGGGAAGCTCCTACAATGAGCAGTTCTTC.

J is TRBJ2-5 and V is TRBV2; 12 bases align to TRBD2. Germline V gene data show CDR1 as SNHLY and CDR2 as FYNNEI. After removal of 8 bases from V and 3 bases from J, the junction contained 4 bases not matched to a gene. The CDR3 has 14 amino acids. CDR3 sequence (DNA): TGTGCCAGCGGACGACTAGCGGGAGAAGAGACCCAGTACTTC. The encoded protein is CASGRLAGEETQYF.

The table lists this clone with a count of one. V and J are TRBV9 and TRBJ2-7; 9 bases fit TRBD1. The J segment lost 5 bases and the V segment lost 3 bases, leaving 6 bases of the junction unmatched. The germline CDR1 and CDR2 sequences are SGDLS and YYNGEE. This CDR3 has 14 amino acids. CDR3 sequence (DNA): TGTGCCAGCAGCGCGACAGGGGGAACCCACGAGCAGTACTTC. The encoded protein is CASSATGGTHEQYF.

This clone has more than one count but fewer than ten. CDR3 nucleotides: TGTGCCAGTAAAGGACAGGGACTTTCACCCCTCCACTTT. The encoded protein is CASKGQGLSPLHF. The gene calls are TRBV19 and TRBJ1-6, with 8 bases lining up with TRBD1. This CDR3 is built from 13 residues. CDR1 and CDR2 (germline): LNHDA, SQIVND (reference sequence). After removal of 7 bases from V and 9 bases from J, the junction contained 5 bases not matched to a gene.

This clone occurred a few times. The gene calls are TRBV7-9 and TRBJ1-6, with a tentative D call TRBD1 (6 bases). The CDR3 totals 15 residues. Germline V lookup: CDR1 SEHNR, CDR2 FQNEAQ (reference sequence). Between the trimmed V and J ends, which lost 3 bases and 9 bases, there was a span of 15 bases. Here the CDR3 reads CASSFRDIGGSPLHF. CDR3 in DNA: TGTGCCAGCAGCTTTCGGGACATCGGCGGTTCACCCCTCCACTTT.

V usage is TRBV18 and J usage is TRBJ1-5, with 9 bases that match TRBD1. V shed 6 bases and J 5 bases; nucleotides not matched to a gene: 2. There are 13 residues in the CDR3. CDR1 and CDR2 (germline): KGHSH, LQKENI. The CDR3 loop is CASSTGGDQPQHF. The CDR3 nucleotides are TGTGCCAGCTCTACAGGGGGCGATCAGCCCCAGCATTTT.

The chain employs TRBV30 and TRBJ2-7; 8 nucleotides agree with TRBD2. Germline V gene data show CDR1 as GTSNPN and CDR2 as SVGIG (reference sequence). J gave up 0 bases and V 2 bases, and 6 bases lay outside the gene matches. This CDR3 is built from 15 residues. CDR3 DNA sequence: TGTGCCTGGAGTCACGGGGGGGCCTTCTCCTACGAGCAGTACTTC. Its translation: CAWSHGGAFSYEQYF.

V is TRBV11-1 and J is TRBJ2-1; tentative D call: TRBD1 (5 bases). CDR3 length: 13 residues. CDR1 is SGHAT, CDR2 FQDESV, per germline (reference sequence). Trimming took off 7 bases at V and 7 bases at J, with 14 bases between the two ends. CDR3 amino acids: CASKVTGSNEQFF. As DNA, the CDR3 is TGTGCCAGCAAGGTTACAGGTTCGAATGAGCAGTTCTTC.

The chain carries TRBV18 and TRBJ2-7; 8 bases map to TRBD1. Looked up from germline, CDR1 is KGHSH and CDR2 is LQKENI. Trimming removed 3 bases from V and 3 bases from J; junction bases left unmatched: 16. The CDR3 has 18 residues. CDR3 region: CASSPRRNDRGRLYEQYF. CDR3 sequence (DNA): TGTGCCAGCTCACCCCGAAGAAATGACAGGGGCAGACTCTACGAGCAGTACTTC.

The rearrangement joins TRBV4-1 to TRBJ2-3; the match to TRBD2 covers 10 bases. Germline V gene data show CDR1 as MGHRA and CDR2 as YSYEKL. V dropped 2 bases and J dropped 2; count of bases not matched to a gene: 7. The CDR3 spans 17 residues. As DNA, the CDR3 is TGCGCCAGCAGCCAAATGGCTAGCGGGGGCCCCACAGATACGCAGTATTTT. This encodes CASSQMASGGPTDTQYF.

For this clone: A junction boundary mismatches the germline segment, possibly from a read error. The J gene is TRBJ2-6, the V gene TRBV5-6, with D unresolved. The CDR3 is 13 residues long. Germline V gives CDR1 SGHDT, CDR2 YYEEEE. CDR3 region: CASGPAGANVLTF. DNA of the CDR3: TGTGCCAGCGGCCCTGCTGGTGCCAACGTCCTGACTTTC.

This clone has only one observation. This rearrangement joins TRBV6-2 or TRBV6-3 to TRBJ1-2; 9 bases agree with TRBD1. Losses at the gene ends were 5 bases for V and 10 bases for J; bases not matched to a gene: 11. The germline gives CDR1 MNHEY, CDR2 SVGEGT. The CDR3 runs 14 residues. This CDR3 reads CASSKTGGARSYTF. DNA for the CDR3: TGTGCCAGCAGTAAAACAGGGGGCGCTAGATCCTACACCTTC.

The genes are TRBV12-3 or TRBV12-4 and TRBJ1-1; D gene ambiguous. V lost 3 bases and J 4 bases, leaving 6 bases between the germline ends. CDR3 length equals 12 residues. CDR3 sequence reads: CASSLPGTEAFF. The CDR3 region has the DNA TGTGCCAGCAGTTTGCCGGGCACTGAAGCTTTCTTT.

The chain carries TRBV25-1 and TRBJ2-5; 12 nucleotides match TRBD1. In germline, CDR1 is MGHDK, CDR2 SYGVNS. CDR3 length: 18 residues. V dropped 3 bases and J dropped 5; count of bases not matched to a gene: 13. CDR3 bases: TGTGCCAGCAGTGACCGGGACAGGGGGCCCTCGGGCGGGGAGACCCAGTACTTC. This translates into CASSDRDRGPSGGETQYF. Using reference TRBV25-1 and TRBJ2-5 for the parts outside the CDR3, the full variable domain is EADIYQTPRYLVIGTGKKITLECSQTMGHDKMYWYQQDPGMELHLIHYSYGVNSTEKGDLSSESTVSRIRTEHFPLTLESARPSHTSQYLCASSDRDRGPSGGETQYFGPGTRLLVL.

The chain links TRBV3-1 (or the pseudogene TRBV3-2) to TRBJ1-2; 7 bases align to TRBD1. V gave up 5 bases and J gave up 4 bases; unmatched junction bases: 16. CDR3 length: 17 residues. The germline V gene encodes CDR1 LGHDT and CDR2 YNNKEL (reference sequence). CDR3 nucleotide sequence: TGTGCCAGCAGCTCTTTGACAGGGTCCTATTATGCCTATGGCTACACCTTC. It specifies CASSSLTGSYYAYGYTF.